A single sample is the source of the 21 T cell receptor beta chains below, sequenced in a study of blood T cell repertoires in COVID-19 (TCRdb year 2020). The library was made by the immunoSEQ multiplex PCR assay. TCRdb took over this immuneACCESS table, retaining in-frame rearrangements with V and J assigned. Such tables are incomplete; in checked studies, under half of the missing clones stem from an unresolved V gene, and the remainder is unexplained. For this sample the table gives about 77,000 clones, of which roughly nine tenths were detected only once. Approximately 16% of the sample goes to the ten largest clones. The specimen was peripheral blood. Every receptor here comes from a woman older than 75 with active or convalescent COVID-19.

This chain uses TRBV27 with TRBJ1-2; 9 bases are a match to TRBD1. CDR3 length equals 14 residues. J gave up 6 bases and V 7 bases, and 9 bases lay outside the gene matches. In germline, CDR1 is MNHEY, CDR2 SMNVEV (reference sequence). The CDR3 is CASNWDRDGDGYTF. CDR3 in DNA: TGTGCCAGCAACTGGGACAGGGATGGGGATGGCTACACCTTC.

The chain carries TRBV18 and TRBJ2-3; D possibly corresponds to TRBD1 (6 bases). This CDR3 is built from 13 residues. Trimming pared 6 bases from V and 4 bases from J, leaving 11 bases between. Germline CDR1 and CDR2: KGHSH and LQKENI. The DNA of the CDR3 is TGTGCCAGCTCGCTTACAGGGCCAGATACGCAGTATTTT. It specifies CASSLTGPDTQYF.

V and J are TRBV7-8 and TRBJ1-5; D is possibly TRBD1 (5 bases). Germline V gene data show CDR1 as SGHVS and CDR2 as FQNEAQ. This CDR3 has 15 residues. V was clipped by 5 bases and J by 2 bases, with 13 bases between them. CDR3 DNA: TGTGCCAGCAGCCAAGGCGGAGGGGGCAATCAGCCCCAGCATTTT. It is translated as CASSQGGGGNQPQHF.

This chain joins TRBV28 and TRBJ1-5, with TRBD1 matching 8 bases. Germline V CDR1 and CDR2: MDHEN, SYDVKM. The CDR3 loop spans 15 amino acids. J gave up 0 bases and V 7 bases, and 5 bases lay outside the gene matches. CDR3 sequence reads: CASNPTGDSNQPQHF. CDR3 in DNA: TGTGCCAGCAACCCGACAGGGGATAGCAATCAGCCCCAGCATTTT.

The rearrangement joins TRBV27 to TRBJ1-5; D ambiguous. V was trimmed by 3 bases and J by 5 bases, leaving 8 bases between them. The CDR3 loop spans 13 amino acids. Germline CDR1 and CDR2: MNHEY and SMNVEV (reference sequence). The CDR3 loop reads CASSFRTYQPQHF. As DNA, the CDR3 is TGTGCCAGCAGTTTTCGGACTTATCAGCCCCAGCATTTT.

The V and J genes are TRBV30 and TRBJ1-5; TRBD1 is a possible D gene (6 bases). The V end lost 2 bases, the J end lost 3 bases, and 11 bases lay between the germline ends. The CDR3 length is 14 residues. Germline-derived CDR1 and CDR2 are GTSNPN and SVGIG (reference sequence). The CDR3 sequence: CAWSTTGYNQPQHF. CDR3 DNA sequence: TGTGCCTGGAGTACCACAGGGTACAATCAGCCCCAGCATTTT.

This sequence joins TRBV13 and TRBJ1-2, with D unresolved. This CDR3 region has 19 residues. The germline CDR1 and CDR2 sequences are PRHDT and FYEKMQ (reference sequence). The V and J ends lost 2 bases and 1 base respectively, with 23 bases between them. CDR3 nucleotide sequence: TGTGCCAGCAGCTTACTTTCGACCCCGAACTATTATCGTAACTATGGCTACACCTTC. It specifies CASSLLSTPNYYRNYGYTF.

The CDR3 sequence is CAISQQGGDTEAFF. DNA for the CDR3: TGTGCCATCAGCCAACAGGGGGGGGACACTGAAGCTTTCTTT. The J gene is TRBJ1-1, the V gene TRBV10-3, with 8 bases aligning to TRBD1. This CDR3 comprises 14 residues. In germline, CDR1 is ENHRY, CDR2 SYGVKD. The V segment lost 6 bases and the J segment 3 bases; nucleotides outside the gene matches: 6.

The V call is TRBV11-1, the J call TRBJ2-3, with 9 bases identical to TRBD2. The CDR3 has 17 amino acids. The germline V gene has CDR1 SGHAT and CDR2 FQDESV (reference sequence). V was pared by 0 bases and J by 4 bases, with 8 bases of the junction left unmatched. In DNA form, the CDR3 reads TGTGCCAGCAGCTTAGCGCTCCGCGGGGGGGCCGCAGATACGCAGTATTTT. This codes for CASSLALRGGAADTQYF. Based on the CDR3 plus reference TRBV11-1 and TRBJ2-3, the full variable domain is EAEVAQSPRYKITEKSQAVAFWCDPISGHATLYWYRQILGQGPELLVQFQDESVVDDSQLPKDRFSAERLKGVDSTLKIQPAELGDSAMYLCASSLALRGGAADTQYFGPGTRLTVL.

The chain couples TRBV29-1 to TRBJ2-2, with D perhaps matching TRBD1 (6 bases). The J call may be in error: the DNA end matches TRBJ1-3 better. This CDR3 region has 16 residues. CDR1 and CDR2 from the germline V gene are SQVTM and ANQGSEA. The CDR3 DNA sequence: TGCAGCGTGTCCCGGGGGGCAGAGGAATTCGGAAACACCATATATTTT. Translation gives CSVSRGAEEFGNTIYF.

This rearrangement joins TRBV4-1 to TRBJ2-5; 8 bases agree with TRBD1. The V gene end was trimmed by 2 bases and the J gene end by 5 bases; junction bases not matched to a gene: 7. Looked up from germline, CDR1 is MGHRA and CDR2 is YSYEKL. The CDR3 has 15 residues. CDR3 sequence reads: CASSQPDRETETQYF. In DNA, the CDR3 is TGCGCCAGCAGCCAACCGGACAGGGAGACGGAGACCCAGTACTTC.

CDR3 in DNA: TGTGCCAGCAGTGATATTAGACTAGCTGGAAGGAACACCGGGGAGCTGTTTTTT. Protein product: CASSDIRLAGRNTGELFF. This chain uses TRBV6-1 with TRBJ2-2; 7 nucleotides align to TRBD2. The CDR3 is made up of 18 amino acids. Unmatched junction bases numbered 11, after V lost 3 bases and J lost 1 base. CDR1 is MNHNS and CDR2 is SASEGT in the germline V gene.

J is TRBJ1-1 and V is TRBV4-2; 7 bases match TRBD1. Germline V gene sequence: CDR1 LGHNA, CDR2 YNFKEQ. The CDR3 runs 12 residues. J gave up 8 bases and V 4 bases, and 4 bases lay outside the gene matches. CDR3 region: CASSLGGQEAFF. In DNA form, the CDR3 reads TGTGCCAGCAGCCTAGGGGGACAGGAAGCTTTCTTT.

CDR3 sequence reads: CASSQAGQGAYEQYF. CDR3 in DNA: TGTGCCAGCAGCCAAGCGGGACAGGGGGCCTACGAGCAGTACTTC. V usage is TRBV3-1 (or the pseudogene TRBV3-2) and J usage is TRBJ2-7; 11 bases align to TRBD1. Germline V CDR1 and CDR2: LGHDT, YNNKEL (reference sequence). J gave up 2 bases and V 1 base, and 1 base lay outside the gene matches. The CDR3 has 15 residues.

The rearrangement joins TRBV28 to TRBJ1-1, with a tentative D call TRBD1 (5 bases). The germline gives CDR1 MDHEN, CDR2 SYDVKM. Trimming cost V 0 bases and J 1 base, with 6 bases left between them. This CDR3 is built from 14 residues. The CDR3, as DNA: TGTGCCAGCAGTTTATGGGGGGGGAACACTGAAGCTTTCTTT. It encodes CASSLWGGNTEAFF.

This clone was counted a single time. The V and J genes are TRBV13 and TRBJ2-7; 9 nucleotides match TRBD2. Germline-derived CDR1 and CDR2 are PRHDT and FYEKMQ (reference sequence). Trimming took 5 bases from V and 4 from J; bases not matched to a gene: 15. The CDR3 totals 17 residues. The CDR3 DNA follows: TGTGCCAGCAGCCATGGGGGTAGCGGGAGATATCGTTACGAGCAGTACTTC. Encoded protein: CASSHGGSGRYRYEQYF.

This rearrangement joins TRBV13 to TRBJ2-7; 10 nucleotides align to TRBD2. This CDR3 has 16 residues. Germline values: CDR1 PRHDT, CDR2 FYEKMQ (reference sequence). The ends lost 5 bases at V and 4 bases at J; junction bases unmatched: 11. Written as DNA, the CDR3 is TGTGCCAGCAGCCCACAGGCAGCGGGGGGGCAGTACGAGCAGTACTTC. Residues: CASSPQAAGGQYEQYF.

The chain is built from TRBV2 and TRBJ1-2; D is unresolved. The CDR3 contains 14 residues. The V end was cut by 4 bases, the J end by 0 bases, with 9 bases between. Per the germline V gene, CDR1 is SNHLY and CDR2 is FYNNEI. The CDR3 DNA reads as TGTGCCAGCAGTGTCCAGATATCTAACTATGGCTACACCTTC. This translates into CASSVQISNYGYTF.

The chain couples TRBV27 to TRBJ2-5, with TRBD1 identical over 7 bases. The J segment lost 5 bases and the V segment lost 5 bases, leaving 11 bases of the junction unmatched. Germline CDR1 is MNHEY and CDR2 is SMNVEV (reference sequence). The CDR3 covers 15 residues. This CDR3 reads CASSVEPGGVETQYF. CDR3 DNA sequence: TGTGCCAGCAGTGTCGAACCAGGGGGAGTCGAGACCCAGTACTTC.

This chain connects TRBV7-2 to TRBJ2-7; D may be TRBD2 (5 bases). Germline lookup yields CDR1 SGHTA and CDR2 FQGNSA. Trimming stripped 3 bases from V and 4 bases from J, with 10 bases between. CDR3 size: 13 residues. CDR3 residues: CASSFGLLYEQYF. CDR3 sequence (DNA): TGTGCCAGCAGCTTCGGACTCTTGTACGAGCAGTACTTC.

Only a few counts were recorded for this clone. This chain connects TRBV7-6 to TRBJ2-1, with 7 nucleotides matching TRBD2. The J segment lost 0 bases and the V segment lost 5 bases, leaving 4 bases of the junction unmatched. In germline, CDR1 is SGHVS, CDR2 FNYEAQ. CDR3 size: 15 residues. CDR3 in amino acids: CASSHGGSSYNEQFF. The CDR3 DNA reads TGTGCCAGCAGCCACGGGGGGAGCTCCTACAATGAGCAGTTCTTC.